The clone carrying this T cell receptor beta chain was counted between two and nine times. What it recognizes is unknown. The sample belongs to a study of CD8 T cells in ankylosing spondylitis. Broader study findings: Some motif variants had been reported before (in reactive arthritis synovial fluid and blood). A motif in TCR beta, a set of about 8 highly homologous variants, appeared characteristic of ankylosing spondylitis blood.

The CDR3 is made up of 15 amino acids. Trimming at V came to 6 bases and at J to 0 bases, leaving 5 bases not matched to a gene. Germline lookup yields CDR1 ENHRY and CDR2 SYGVKD. In TCRdb, the 5' RACE reads were re-called with MiXCR into one record per CDR3 protein. In the table there are around 770,000 distinct CDR3 sequences, over 9.5% of which are singletons. Input material: blood, either unsorted or a sorted T cell fraction (not recorded which). The TCR sequence derives from a male donor with ankylosing spondylitis. The chain carries TRBV10-3 and TRBJ2-1; TRBD1 matches at 7 bases. The CDR3 reads CAISQDRASYNEQFF. Written as DNA, the CDR3 is TGTGCCATCAGCCAAGACAGGGCCTCCTACAATGAGCAGTTCTTC.